The 24 T cell receptor beta chains below were found in one sample sequenced in a study of blood T cells in healthy people across ages. The authors ran a second PCR of 7 to 11 cycles using a sample-barcoded 5' primer and a J-beta primer mix. TCRdb reanalysed the 5' RACE reads using MiXCR and keeps one entry per CDR3 protein. The sample consists of about 970,000 distinct CDR3 sequences, roughly 51% of them appearing once. Sequencing was performed on blood. The receptor set was obtained from a woman aged 55-75 years in good health.

This clonotype appeared a few times. This CDR3 is CSARDQGASNQPQHF. The CDR3 DNA follows: TGCAGTGCTAGAGATCAAGGGGCTAGCAATCAGCCCCAGCATTTT. The chain joins TRBV20-1 to TRBJ1-5; TRBD1 might be the D (5 bases). The CDR3 is 15 residues long. From germline, CDR1 is DFQATT and CDR2 SNEGSKA (reference sequence). Trimming removed 0 bases from V and 0 bases from J, with 9 bases in between.

Turning to this clonotype: Just one base apart from a much larger clone, this may be a read error. The chain employs TRBV4-2 and TRBJ2-1, with D tentatively TRBD1 or TRBD2 (5 bases each). The CDR3 consists of 13 residues. V was shortened by 3 bases and J by 13 bases, with 16 bases between the two germline ends. The V gene's germline CDR1 is LGHNA and CDR2 YNFKEQ. CDR3 sequence reads: CASSQDRTGTQFF. In DNA form, the CDR3 reads TGTGCCAGCAGCCAGGATAGGACTGGGACCCAGTTCTTC.

This rearrangement joins TRBV7-2 to TRBJ2-1; 7 nucleotides match TRBD2. Near its end, the DNA agrees better with TRBJ2-7, so the J call may be wrong. CDR3 length equals 16 residues. CDR1 SGHTA and CDR2 FQGNSA come from the germline V gene. The CDR3 protein is CASSSYTAGTYNEQYF. Here the CDR3 DNA reads TGTGCCAGCAGCTCGTACACAGCGGGAACCTACAATGAGCAGTACTTC.

CDR3 residues: CASRTTGHTEAFF. For the CDR3, the DNA is TGTGCCAGCAGAACGACCGGCCACACTGAAGCTTTCTTT. This sequence joins TRBV11-2 and TRBJ1-1; D remains ambiguous. This CDR3 spans 13 amino acids. Trimming pared 6 bases from V and 3 bases from J, leaving 11 bases between. The germline V gene has CDR1 SGHAT and CDR2 FQNNGV.

V gene TRBV7-9 combines with J gene TRBJ1-1; no clear D gene. The CDR3 consists of 12 residues. V was shortened by 0 bases and J by 8 bases, with 7 bases between the two germline ends. Germline values: CDR1 SEHNR, CDR2 FQNEAQ (reference sequence). The CDR3 protein is CASSLAGEEAFF. The CDR3 region has the DNA TGTGCCAGCAGCTTAGCTGGGGAAGAAGCTTTCTTT.

This chain connects TRBV6-6 to TRBJ2-3; D gene ambiguous. V dropped 2 bases and J dropped 6 bases, with 6 bases sitting between them. The germline gives CDR1 MNHNY, CDR2 SVGAGI (reference sequence). The CDR3 is 12 amino acids. CDR3 in DNA: TGTGCCAGCAGTTACGAGAGTGATACGCAGTATTTT. Its translation is CASSYESDTQYF.

The genes are TRBV18 and TRBJ2-1; 7 nucleotides match TRBD2. This CDR3 has 17 amino acids. CDR1 is KGHSH, CDR2 LQKENI, per germline. V lost 3 bases, J lost 4 bases, and 12 bases stayed unmatched. The CDR3 coding sequence is TGTGCCAGCTCACCCCCAGCAAGGGAGGGCCGATACAATGAGCAGTTCTTC. Residues: CASSPPAREGRYNEQFF. Together with reference TRBV18 and TRBJ2-1, the CDR3 gives the full variable domain: NAGVMQNPRHLVRRRGQEARLRCSPMKGHSHVYWYRQLPEEGLKFMVYLQKENIIDESGMPKERFSAEFPKEGPSILRIQQVVRGDSAAYFCASSPPAREGRYNEQFFGPGTRLTVL.

This clonotype was recorded a few times. CDR3: CASSPGLAEQAKNIQYF. For the CDR3, the DNA is TGCGCCAGCAGCCCGGGACTAGCGGAACAAGCCAAAAACATTCAGTACTTC. The chain recombines TRBV4-1 with TRBJ2-4; 11 nucleotides match TRBD2. The J segment lost 0 bases and the V segment lost 4 bases, leaving 5 bases of the junction unmatched. CDR1 is MGHRA and CDR2 is YSYEKL in the germline V gene. The CDR3 extends over 17 amino acids.

This chain connects TRBV7-2 to TRBJ1-1; 10 bases are a match to TRBD1. The CDR3 is made up of 15 amino acids. Germline CDR1 SGHTA, CDR2 FQGNSA. V was clipped by 4 bases and J by 3 bases; unmatched bases: 5. The CDR3 spells CASSSPGQGYTEAFF. The CDR3 bases are TGTGCCAGCAGCTCACCGGGACAGGGGTACACTGAAGCTTTCTTT.

This sequence joins TRBV4-3 and TRBJ2-5, with 11 bases identical to TRBD1. The length of the CDR3 is 14 residues. Per the germline V gene, CDR1 is LGHNA and CDR2 is YSLEER. The V gene end was trimmed by 3 bases and the J gene end by 5 bases; junction bases not matched to a gene: 2. The CDR3 loop reads CASSQDRGLETQYF. The CDR3 bases are TGCGCCAGCAGCCAGGACAGGGGGCTCGAGACCCAGTACTTC.

The chain employs TRBV4-1 and TRBJ2-4; D perhaps matches TRBD1 (5 bases). The CDR3 loop spans 18 amino acids. Germline V gene sequence: CDR1 MGHRA, CDR2 YSYEKL. V lost 1 base and J 0 bases, leaving 16 bases between the germline ends. The DNA of the CDR3 is TGCGCCAGCAGCCAAGGAGGTCGACAGCGACTAGCCAAAAACATTCAGTACTTC. Protein sequence: CASSQGGRQRLAKNIQYF.

The chain links TRBV11-2 to TRBJ2-1; 10 bases align to TRBD1. Near its end, the DNA agrees better with TRBJ2-7, so the J call may be wrong. Germline V gene sequence: CDR1 SGHAT, CDR2 FQNNGV. The CDR3 is 17 residues long. In DNA form, the CDR3 reads TGTGCCAGCAGCTTACTGTTCGGGACAGGGGTTATCGATGAGCAGTACTTC. Translation: CASSLLFGTGVIDEQYF.

The chain recombines TRBV27 with TRBJ1-5, with 7 bases that match TRBD1. The CDR3 has 17 amino acids. Germline CDR1 MNHEY, CDR2 SMNVEV (reference sequence). The V gene end was trimmed by 11 bases and the J gene end by 0 bases; junction bases not matched to a gene: 16. CDR3 sequence reads: CAGWTGSVFNSNQPQHF. CDR3 in DNA: TGTGCCGGCTGGACAGGCTCCGTTTTTAATAGCAATCAGCCCCAGCATTTT.

The gene calls are TRBV5-1 and TRBJ2-7; a weak D match, TRBD2 (5 bases). Germline CDR1 and CDR2: SGHRS and YFSETQ. The CDR3 consists of 14 residues. Trimming cost V 4 bases and J 6 bases, with 17 bases left between them. CDR3 DNA: TGCGCCAGCAGCCAGACGGACTGGGCTGGCGAGCAGTACTTC. Its protein product is CASSQTDWAGEQYF.

This sequence joins TRBV21-1 and TRBJ2-1; the table's D gene call, TRBD1, was not cross checked with the DNA. TRBV21-1 is shown as a pseudogene. The CDR3 sequence is 15 residues long. The CDR3 DNA is TGCGACAGGGGGTCCCAATTGGGCTCCTACAATGAGCAGTTCTTC. The encoded protein is CDRGSQLGSYNEQFF.

V and J are TRBV7-2 and TRBJ2-1, with D maybe TRBD2 (6 bases). This CDR3 spans 15 amino acids. The ends were cut back, 1 base at V and 4 bases at J, with 11 bases in the middle. CDR1 SGHTA and CDR2 FQGNSA come from the germline V gene. CDR3 sequence reads: CASSLGYSGYNEQFF. CDR3 nucleotide sequence: TGTGCCAGCAGCTTAGGCTATAGCGGATACAATGAGCAGTTCTTC.

The chain uses TRBV29-1 and TRBJ2-1; 9 bases match TRBD2. Germline loops: CDR1 SQVTM, CDR2 ANQGSEA. V trimming: 4 bases; J trimming: 4 bases; junction bases outside the gene matches: 14. The CDR3 runs 17 residues. Written as DNA, the CDR3 is TGCAGCGTTGTTTGGGTAGTAGCGGGAGATGGTTACAATGAGCAGTTCTTC. Residues: CSVVWVVAGDGYNEQFF.

Of note for this clonotype: The junction and the germline gene differ at one end; a read error may be behind it. The chain combines TRBV29-1 with TRBJ2-7; D is perhaps TRBD1 or TRBD2 (5 bases each). Germline V gene sequence: CDR1 SQVTM, CDR2 ANQGSEA. The CDR3 sequence is 12 residues long. CDR3: CSVFEGSYGQYF. The CDR3 DNA is TGCAGCGTTTTCGAGGGGTCCTACGGGCAGTACTTC.

In this sample, this clonotype turned up a few times. The chain is built from TRBV12-3 or TRBV12-4 and TRBJ1-1, with D tentatively TRBD1 (5 bases). This CDR3 contains 12 residues. V lost 2 bases, J lost 7 bases, and 8 bases lay in between. The CDR3 DNA follows: TGTGCCAGCAGTTTAATGGGGGGTGAAGCTTTCTTT. This encodes CASSLMGGEAFF.

The chain recombines TRBV20-1 with TRBJ2-4; 10 bases are shared with TRBD2. Germline CDR1 DFQATT, CDR2 SNEGSKA (reference sequence). This CDR3 region has 16 residues. With V trimmed by 2 bases and J by 5 bases, 9 bases remained unmatched. CDR3 residues: CSARRLSGRAQNIQYF. CDR3 in DNA: TGCAGTGCTAGAAGACTGAGCGGGAGGGCCCAAAACATTCAGTACTTC.

This chain connects TRBV20-1 to TRBJ2-6; a possible D gene is TRBD2 (6 bases). This CDR3 comprises 17 residues. Germline lookup yields CDR1 DFQATT and CDR2 SNEGSKA (reference sequence). Trimming removed 7 bases from V and 0 bases from J, with 19 bases in between. Here the CDR3 DNA reads TGCAGTGGGGTTTGGGGGAAGGGAGGCTCTGGGGCCAACGTCCTGACTTTC. Its translation is CSGVWGKGGSGANVLTF.

This chain uses TRBV5-6 with TRBJ2-5; 8 bases fit TRBD2. V lost 0 bases and J lost 2; bases outside the gene matches: 6. Germline V gene sequence: CDR1 SGHDT, CDR2 YYEEEE. The CDR3 is 16 residues long. CDR3 in amino acids: CASSLGPGGHQETQYF. In DNA, the CDR3 is TGTGCCAGCAGCTTGGGACCGGGAGGGCATCAAGAGACCCAGTACTTC. The complete variable domain, with remaining parts taken from reference TRBV5-6 and TRBJ2-5, reads DAGVTQSPTHLIKTRGQQVTLRCSPKSGHDTVSWYQQALGQGPQFIFQYYEEEERQRGNFPDRFSGHQFPNYSSELNVNALLLGDSALYLCASSLGPGGHQETQYFGPGTRLLVL.

The rearrangement links TRBV6-5 to TRBJ2-1; the D call may be TRBD1 or TRBD2 (6 bases each). V lost 2 bases, J lost 8 bases, and 16 bases lay in between. This CDR3 is built from 15 residues. Germline CDR1 is MNHEY and CDR2 is SVGAGI. CDR3 sequence (DNA): TGTGCCAGCAGTTACATTACGGGGGCAACCGATGAGCAGTTCTTC. This translates into CASSYITGATDEQFF.

Only a few counts were recorded for this clonotype. This sequence joins TRBV21-1 and TRBJ1-2. TRBV21-1 is a known pseudogene. This CDR3 comprises 13 residues. In DNA, the CDR3 is TGTGCCAGCAGCGGGTCGTTAGGCTATGGCTACACCTTC. Its protein product is CASSGSLGYGYTF.